Below are 11 T cell receptor beta chains sequenced from a single sample in a study of blood T cell repertoires in COVID-19. The data were produced by immunoSEQ multiplex PCR, yet TCRdb's version contains in-frame clones alone and is incomplete. This sample has a few hundred thousand clones, with approximately 86% found just once. The sample consisted of peripheral blood. The receptors originated from a man between 18 and 35 years old with active or convalescent COVID-19.

The count of this clone is one. This sequence joins TRBV27 and TRBJ2-3; 7 bases are shared with TRBD2. This CDR3 has 13 amino acids. The V segment lost 6 bases and the J segment 6 bases; nucleotides outside the gene matches: 6. Germline V lookup: CDR1 MNHEY, CDR2 SMNVEV (reference sequence). The DNA of the CDR3 is TGTGCCAGCAGACTAGCGTGGTCGGATACGCAGTATTTT. Translating it yields CASRLAWSDTQYF.

The chain combines TRBV28 with TRBJ2-5, with D possibly matching TRBD2 (6 bases). CDR1 MDHEN and CDR2 SYDVKM come from the germline V gene. V lost 3 bases and J 0 bases, leaving 14 bases between the germline ends. The CDR3 runs 16 residues. The CDR3 DNA is TGTGCCAGCAGTTTGGGGCGACTAGAAAACCAAGAGACCCAGTACTTC. It translates to CASSLGRLENQETQYF.

The rearrangement links TRBV2 to TRBJ2-1; D possibly corresponds to TRBD1 (5 bases). V was pared by 5 bases and J by 1 base, with 12 bases between. The CDR3 loop spans 15 amino acids. The V gene's germline CDR1 is SNHLY and CDR2 FYNNEI. CDR3 nucleotides: TGTGCCAGCAGTCAATTAGGGGTATCCTACAATGAGCAGTTCTTC. Protein: CASSQLGVSYNEQFF.

In DNA form, the CDR3 reads TGTGCCAGCAGCCCTGACATAGGCGATCAGCCCCAGCATTTT. This codes for CASSPDIGDQPQHF. The J gene is TRBJ1-5, the V gene TRBV5-4, with no clear D. Germline V CDR1 and CDR2: SGHNT, YYREEE (reference sequence). This CDR3 region has 14 residues. Trimming took 4 bases from V and 5 from J, leaving 13 bases between them.

This clone was seen once. The chain combines TRBV4-2 with TRBJ1-1, with 7 bases that match TRBD1. The germline gives CDR1 LGHNA, CDR2 YNFKEQ. The length of the CDR3 is 15 residues. J gave up 7 bases and V 3 bases, and 11 bases lay outside the gene matches. The CDR3 region is CASSHQQGSIGEAFF. CDR3 sequence (DNA): TGTGCCAGCAGCCATCAACAGGGGTCCATCGGTGAAGCTTTCTTT.

This clone was counted once. This sequence joins TRBV7-9 and TRBJ2-1, with 13 bases lining up with TRBD2. CDR1 and CDR2 from the germline V gene are SEHNR and FQNEAQ (reference sequence). The CDR3 loop spans 15 amino acids. The V and J ends lost 6 bases and 7 bases, in that order; junction bases with no gene match: 6. This CDR3 reads CASSLTSGGFNEQFF. The CDR3 coding sequence is TGTGCCAGCAGTCTGACTAGCGGGGGGTTTAATGAGCAGTTCTTC.

This chain connects TRBV18 to TRBJ2-5, with D tentatively TRBD1 (5 bases). The ends were cut back, 0 bases at V and 1 base at J, with 6 bases in the middle. Per germline, CDR1 KGHSH and CDR2 LQKENI. The CDR3 spans 14 residues. The CDR3 spells CASSPPDSQETQYF. The DNA of the CDR3 is TGTGCCAGCTCACCACCTGACAGCCAAGAGACCCAGTACTTC.

This clone was detected only once. The V and J genes are TRBV5-1 and TRBJ2-7; 12 bases map to TRBD1. Germline CDR1 is SGHRS and CDR2 is YFSETQ. The CDR3 spans 15 residues. Trimming took 0 bases from V and 7 from J; bases not matched to a gene: 5. The DNA for the CDR3 is TGCGCCAGCAGCTTGGGGGACAGGGGGCTCGGGGAGCAGTACTTC. Protein: CASSLGDRGLGEQYF.

This clone was observed a few times. This chain connects TRBV2 to TRBJ1-5, with D uncertain. The CDR3 runs to 13 residues. Germline CDR1 SNHLY, CDR2 FYNNEI. V lost 4 bases and J 0 bases, leaving 4 bases between the germline ends. The CDR3 nucleotides are TGTGCCAGCAGTGTAAATAGCAATCAGCCCCAGCATTTT. Translation gives CASSVNSNQPQHF.

The chain joins TRBV28 to TRBJ2-7; weak D call: TRBD2 (6 bases). CDR3 length: 15 amino acids. V lost 5 bases and J 0 bases, leaving 14 bases between the germline ends. CDR1 is MDHEN, CDR2 SYDVKM, per germline. The CDR3 nucleotides are TGTGCCAGCAGTCTAGGGGAGGCCACCTCCTACGAGCAGTACTTC. Translated, it gives CASSLGEATSYEQYF.

The chain couples TRBV4-2 to TRBJ2-7; 10 bases line up with TRBD1. Germline V gene sequence: CDR1 LGHNA, CDR2 YNFKEQ. After removal of 4 bases from V and 8 bases from J, the junction contained 5 bases not matched to a gene. The CDR3 is made up of 13 amino acids. This CDR3 reads CASSPGQGYKQYF. The CDR3 nucleotides read TGTGCCAGCAGCCCGGGACAGGGGTACAAGCAGTACTTC.